Sequencing of this TCR beta chain was carried out in a study of Ad26.COV2.S vaccination and SARS-CoV-2 variants. Study-wide context: Vaccine-arm donor from the placebo-controlled COV1001 Ad26.COV2.S trial. Study results and caveats: There was a possibility that the TCR breadth and depth analyses underestimated total T cell responses.

CDR3 length equals 15 residues. The germline V gene has CDR1 KGHSH and CDR2 LQKENI. The V gene lost 3 bases and the J gene lost 1 base, with 12 bases spanning the gap. Described treatment: around 19 received Ad26.COV2.S at low or high dose, single or two shots; about 5 received placebo; per-sample allocation not given. The samples were gathered on day 63 after the first injection of vaccine or placebo. Donor was an adult aged 18-55 years in Boston. Immunization relied on an Ad26 vector, which expressed Wuhan-strain SARS-CoV-2 spike. Clones were sequenced by immunoSEQ multiplex PCR, and TCRdb holds only the in-frame ones, with some missing. Of more than 300,000 clones listed, just under 85% are singletons. As for this clone: Its antigen remains unidentified.

The chain employs TRBV18 and TRBJ2-5; no clear D gene. This clonotype originated in a person aged 18 to 65 who received the Ad26.COV2.S COVID-19 vaccine or a placebo. Sequenced material: peripheral blood, taken in a trial of Ad26.COV2.S vaccine versus placebo. The CDR3 protein is CASSPRVGPQETQYF. DNA of the CDR3: TGTGCCAGCTCACCGCGCGTCGGACCCCAAGAGACCCAGTACTTC.